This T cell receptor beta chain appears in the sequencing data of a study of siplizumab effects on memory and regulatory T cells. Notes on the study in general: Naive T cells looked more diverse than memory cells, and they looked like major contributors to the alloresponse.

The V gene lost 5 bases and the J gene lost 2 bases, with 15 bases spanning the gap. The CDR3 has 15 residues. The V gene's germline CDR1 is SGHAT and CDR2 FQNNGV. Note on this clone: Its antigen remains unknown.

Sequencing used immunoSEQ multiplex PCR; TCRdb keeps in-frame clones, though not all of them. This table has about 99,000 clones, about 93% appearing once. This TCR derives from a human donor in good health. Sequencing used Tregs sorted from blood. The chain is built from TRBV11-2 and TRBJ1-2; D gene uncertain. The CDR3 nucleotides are TGTGCCAGCAGCCGAAACTGGCAGAGAAACTATGGCTACACCTTC. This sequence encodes CASSRNWQRNYGYTF.